Below, one TCR beta chain is given with its context. These data originate in a study of CD8 T cells in Susac syndrome. Random-hexamer reverse transcription was applied to roughly 0.5 to 1 ug RNA. TCRdb recomputed calls from the immunoSEQ multiplex PCR reads with MiXCR, one row per CDR3 protein. The sample lists roughly 200,000 distinct CDR3 sequences, over 85% seen once, with around 0.1% in the top ten. The CDR3 runs 13 residues. Germline V gives CDR1 LGHDT, CDR2 YNNKEL (reference sequence). V lost 5 bases, J lost 2 bases, and 2 bases stayed unmatched. The sequence was collected from a human donor in good health. Material for sequencing was CD4+ T cells from PBMCs. This rearrangement joins TRBV3-1 to TRBJ1-2, with TRBD1 identical over 7 bases. This CDR3 reads CASSGTDNYGYTF. The CDR3 nucleotides are TGTGCCAGCAGCGGGACAGACAACTATGGCTACACCTTC.